This T cell receptor (beta chain) was observed in a study of metastatic and nonmetastatic thyroid tumors. About the research overall: Samples came from malignant and benign thyroid patients, and repertoires were compared across blood and tumor or nodule tissue.

Regarding the study as a whole: In both blood and tumor samples, TCR beta diversity was reported significantly higher for malignant than benign nodules.

Notes on this clone: Antigen: not known. This may be a read error: a much more frequent sequence differs by one nucleotide. Other DNA sequences of this sample code for an identical CDR3.

Treatment of any kind had been given to no patient before thyroid surgery. TCRdb reassembled clones from the PCR reads with MiXCR. The sample yields some 50,000 clones, over 20% seen once. The origin of this receptor is a male donor with papillary thyroid cancer or a benign thyroid nodule (not recorded which). Some clones in this sample may be carry-over from other donors' samples. The sequencing sample was made of blood.

The CDR3 loop is CASSDTAGAGDTQYF. The CDR3 DNA is TGTGCCAGCAGCGACACGGCGGGTGCGGGAGATACGCAGTATTTT. The chain combines TRBV9 with TRBJ2-3, with D maybe TRBD2 (5 bases). The CDR3 is 15 amino acids. The V and J ends lost 3 bases and 5 bases respectively, with 16 bases between them. CDR1 SGDLS and CDR2 YYNGEE come from the germline V gene.